This T cell receptor beta chain emerged from a study of T cell repertoires in cytomegalovirus infection. Turning to the study itself: Both CMV infection and a matching HLA type were indicated by public TCR beta signatures. Study-level results: Cumulative public TCR beta family frequency identified carriers of CMV plus the relevant HLA. In two of eight donors, the top clonotype was HLA-C-restricted CMV-specific.

TCRdb reanalysed the reads using MiXCR and keeps one entry per CDR3 protein. Of more than 400,000 distinct CDR3 sequences detected, about 25% appear once; the ten largest clones hold 13%. This CDR3 contains 16 residues. V dropped 5 bases and J dropped 7; count of bases not matched to a gene: 10. CDR1 is SEHNR and CDR2 is FQNEAQ in the germline V gene (reference sequence). This clonotype turned up a few times. Its cognate antigen is unknown. Sequences were obtained from PBMCs. The TCR originated in a human donor in good health (CMV status not recorded). Some clones in this sample may be carry-over from other donors' samples. This chain connects TRBV7-9 to TRBJ2-1; 11 positions agree with TRBD2. CDR3: CASSSSGRAGSNEQFF. The CDR3 DNA follows: TGTGCCAGCAGCAGTAGCGGGAGGGCCGGTTCGAATGAGCAGTTCTTC.